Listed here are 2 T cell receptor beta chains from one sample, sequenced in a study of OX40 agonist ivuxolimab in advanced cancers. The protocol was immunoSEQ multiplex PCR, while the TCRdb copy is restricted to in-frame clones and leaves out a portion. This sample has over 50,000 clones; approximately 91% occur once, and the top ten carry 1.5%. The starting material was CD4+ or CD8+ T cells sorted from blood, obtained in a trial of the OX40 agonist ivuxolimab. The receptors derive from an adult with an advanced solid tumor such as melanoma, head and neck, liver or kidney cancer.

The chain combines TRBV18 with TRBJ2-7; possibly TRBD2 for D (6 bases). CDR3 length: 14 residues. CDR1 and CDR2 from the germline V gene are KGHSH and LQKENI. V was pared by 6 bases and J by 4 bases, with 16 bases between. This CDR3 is CASSGDGGWYEQYF. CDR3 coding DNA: TGTGCCAGCTCGGGTGACGGGGGTTGGTACGAGCAGTACTTC.

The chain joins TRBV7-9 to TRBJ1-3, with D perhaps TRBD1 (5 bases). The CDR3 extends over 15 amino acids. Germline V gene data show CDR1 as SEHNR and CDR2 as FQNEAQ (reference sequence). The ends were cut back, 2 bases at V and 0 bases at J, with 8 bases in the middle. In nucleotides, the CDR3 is TGTGCCAGCAGCTTATCAGGGAGCTCTGGAAACACCATATATTTT. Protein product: CASSLSGSSGNTIYF.